What follows are 8 T cell receptor beta chains derived from one specimen sequenced in a study of T cell repertoires in cytomegalovirus infection. No antigen has been identified for these receptors. TCRdb re-called the reads through MiXCR, storing one row per CDR3 protein. This sample carries approximately 300,000 distinct CDR3 sequences, just under 25% of them seen once, and the ten largest clones take less than 15%. Material: cultured PBMCs, obtained from culture after CMV antigen stimulation. Source of these receptors: a human donor in good health (CMV status not recorded). Some clones in this sample may be carry-over from other donors' samples.

This clonotype was seen repeatedly, ten times or more. The V and J genes are TRBV27 and TRBJ2-1, with D maybe TRBD2 (5 bases). V was cut by 3 bases and J by 10 bases, with 22 bases left in between. Per the germline V gene, CDR1 is MNHEY and CDR2 is SMNVEV (reference sequence). The CDR3 has 16 amino acids. The CDR3 region has the DNA TGTGCCAGCAGTTTGGCTTCCCGGCTAGCATTACTCGAGCAGTTCTTC. Translation gives CASSLASRLALLEQFF.

The chain has TRBV5-4 and TRBJ2-1; TRBD2 agrees at 11 bases. V lost 0 bases to trimming and J lost 10 bases; unmatched junction nucleotides: 6. Germline CDR1 is SGHNT and CDR2 is YYREEE (reference sequence). The CDR3 is 15 residues long. The CDR3 sequence is CASSLELAGEREQFF. CDR3 bases: TGTGCCAGCAGCTTGGAACTAGCGGGAGAGAGGGAGCAGTTCTTC.

Only a few counts were recorded for this clonotype. The chain uses TRBV4-1 and TRBJ2-1, with D perhaps TRBD1 or TRBD2 (5 bases each). The CDR3 length is 17 residues. V lost 0 bases, J lost 5 bases, and 17 bases lay in between. Germline V gives CDR1 MGHRA, CDR2 YSYEKL. CDR3 residues: CASSQDFSPGPNNEQFF. In nucleotides, the CDR3 is TGCGCCAGCAGCCAAGATTTTAGCCCGGGGCCAAACAATGAGCAGTTCTTC.

This clonotype was seen only a few times. V is TRBV19 and J is TRBJ2-6, with D uncertain. Trimming stripped 6 bases from V and 0 bases from J, with 6 bases between. This CDR3 is 14 amino acids long. Germline loops: CDR1 LNHDA, CDR2 SQIVND (reference sequence). The CDR3 DNA reads TGTGCCAGTAGGATGACCTCTGGGGCCAACGTCCTGACTTTC. It translates to CASRMTSGANVLTF.

The chain combines TRBV19 with TRBJ2-3, with 13 bases matching TRBD2. V lost 5 bases and J lost 4; bases outside the gene matches: 6. Germline lookup yields CDR1 LNHDA and CDR2 SQIVND (reference sequence). The CDR3 contains 16 residues. The CDR3 DNA follows: TGTGCCAGTAGTCCGCGGACTAGCGGGAGACCAGATACGCAGTATTTT. It translates to CASSPRTSGRPDTQYF.

This clonotype was detected ten times or more. V gene TRBV7-2 combines with J gene TRBJ1-4; TRBD1 agrees at 9 bases. Trimming removed 1 base from V and 8 bases from J; junction bases left unmatched: 5. CDR3 length: 15 amino acids. Germline CDR1 SGHTA, CDR2 FQGNSA. CDR3 amino acids: CASSLDRGLGEKLFF. The CDR3 DNA reads as TGTGCCAGCAGCTTAGACAGGGGGCTAGGGGAAAAACTGTTTTTT.

This clonotype has just a few counts. V and J are TRBV7-3 and TRBJ2-1; TRBD2 might be the D (6 bases). The germline CDR1 and CDR2 sequences are SGHTA and FQGTGA. V lost 5 bases and J lost 4, with 15 bases in between. This CDR3 spans 15 amino acids. The CDR3 loop is CASSRRDSVYNEQFF. As DNA, the CDR3 is TGTGCCAGCAGCAGGAGGGACTCCGTGTACAATGAGCAGTTCTTC.

This clonotype was seen repeatedly, ten times or more. V gene TRBV7-2 combines with J gene TRBJ2-1, with D uncertain. V was shortened by 5 bases and J by 2 bases, with 13 bases between the two germline ends. CDR3 length: 15 residues. CDR1 is SGHTA and CDR2 is FQGNSA in the germline V gene. The CDR3, as DNA: TGTGCCAGCAGCCGTGACACTCAGGCCTACAATGAGCAGTTCTTC. Amino acid sequence: CASSRDTQAYNEQFF.